The rows below give T cell receptor beta chains drawn from one sample of a study of cytomegalovirus exposure and HLA in healthy donors. Profiled with immunoSEQ multiplex PCR; TCRdb holds only in-frame clones, not every one. The sample consists of approximately 150,000 clones, about 72% of them appearing once. The sample consisted of PBMCs. These TCRs come from a man in his fifties or sixties in good health and CMV-seronegative. CDR3s include the opening cysteine and the closing phenylalanine or tryptophan. The D gene is left open where the match is weak. The size of a clone is reported for some rows only, either as once, few or many, or as a class for expanded clones.

d_call clone_size j_call v_call cdr3_aa cdr3_nt
TRBD2 . TRBJ2-1 TRBV6-6 CASKGTSGSNEQFF TGTGCCAGCAAAGGGACTAGCGGGAGTAATGAGCAGTTCTTC
TRBD2 . TRBJ2-2 TRBV10-3 CAISESERGLTGELFF TGTGCCATCAGTGAGTCAGAGCGGGGCCTCACCGGGGAGCTGTTTTTT
TRBD1 . TRBJ2-5 TRBV5-1 CASSLGDSQETQYF TGCGCCAGCAGCTTGGGGGACAGCCAAGAGACCCAGTACTTC
. once TRBJ1-3 TRBV5-1 CASSLEGPLLGNTIYF TGCGCCAGCAGCTTGGAGGGGCCGCTCTTGGGAAACACCATATATTTT
TRBD1 . TRBJ2-1 TRBV7-9 CASSRQGGYNEQFF TGTGCCAGCAGCCGACAGGGTGGCTACAATGAGCAGTTCTTC
TRBD2 once TRBJ2-3 TRBV7-2 CASSSSLAGVTDTQYF TGTGCCAGCAGCTCCTCCCTAGCGGGAGTAACAGATACGCAGTATTTT
TRBD1 . TRBJ2-7 TRBV10-3 CAIRLDRGAWEQYF TGTGCCATCAGACTTGACAGGGGAGCTTGGGAGCAGTACTTC
. few TRBJ2-7 TRBV27 CASSSPRRGGRYEQYF TGTGCCAGCAGTTCCCCCAGGAGGGGAGGTCGGTACGAGCAGTACTTC
. . TRBJ1-1 TRBV28 CASSVAGLLYPNTEAFF TGTGCCAGCAGTGTGGCGGGTCTCTTATACCCGAACACTGAAGCTTTCTTT
TRBD2 . TRBJ2-5 TRBV5-4 CASSPLGLLQETQYF TGTGCCAGCAGCCCCCTGGGACTACTCCAAGAGACCCAGTACTTC
. . TRBJ2-2 TRBV27 CASSLRTAFTGELFF TGTGCCAGCAGTTTACGGACAGCCTTCACCGGGGAGCTGTTTTTT
. . TRBJ1-3 TRBV7-3 CASSSGPTRSGNTIYF TGTGCCAGCAGCTCTGGCCCGACAAGGTCCGGAAACACCATATATTTT
. . TRBJ1-2 TRBV19 CASSISASPGNGYTF TGTGCCAGTAGTATATCGGCCAGCCCAGGTAACGGCTACACCTTC
TRBD1 . TRBJ2-7 TRBV4-2 CASSPSGQGVHEQYF TGTGCCAGCAGCCCTAGTGGACAGGGAGTCCACGAGCAGTACTTC
TRBD2 few TRBJ2-5 TRBV5-1 CASSPGTSGRGETQYF TGCGCCAGCAGCCCCGGGACTAGCGGGAGGGGAGAGACCCAGTACTTC
. . TRBJ2-1 TRBV6-5 CASSLDRNEQFF TGTGCCAGCAGTCTAGACAGGAATGAGCAGTTCTTC
. . TRBJ2-7 TRBV7-3 CASSLTSGGAYEQYF TGTGCCAGCAGCTTAACATCTGGCGGGGCTTACGAGCAGTACTTC
. few TRBJ1-6 TRBV7-8 CASSLAGPGIGSPLHF TGTGCCAGCAGCTTAGCAGGGCCGGGGATAGGATCACCCCTCCACTTT
TRBD2 . TRBJ2-1 TRBV27 CASTSGRTYNEQFF TGTGCCAGCACGAGCGGGAGAACCTACAATGAGCAGTTCTTC
TRBD1 . TRBJ1-6 TRBV6-6 CASSYSTGQGTPLHF TGTGCCAGCAGTTACTCGACCGGACAGGGGACACCCCTCCACTTT
. . TRBJ1-5 TRBV11-2 CASSLSYTGSQHF TGTGCCAGCAGCTTGAGTTACACGGGGTCCCAGCATTTT
. . TRBJ2-7 TRBV29-1 CSVDEVAGTYEQYF TGCAGCGTTGATGAGGTTGCGGGGACCTACGAGCAGTACTTC
. . TRBJ1-5 TRBV9 CASSVGRGDQPQHF TGTGCCAGCAGCGTAGGGAGGGGCGATCAGCCCCAGCATTTT
. . TRBJ2-1 TRBV6-6 CASSPSDEQFF TGTGCCAGCAGTCCCTCGGATGAGCAGTTCTTC
. . TRBJ1-3 TRBV7-8 CATSAGARSGNTIYF TGTGCCACTTCGGCAGGGGCCCGCTCTGGAAACACCATATATTTT
TRBD1 . TRBJ1-6 TRBV23-1 CASSQPKSGQGNSPLHF TGCGCCAGCAGTCAACCTAAGTCGGGACAGGGGAATTCACCCCTCCACTTT
TRBD2 . TRBJ2-1 TRBV9 CASSVGIAGDYNEQFF TGTGCCAGCAGCGTAGGTATAGCGGGGGACTACAATGAGCAGTTCTTC
. few TRBJ2-7 TRBV9 CASSMIQGSEQYF TGTGCCAGCAGCATGATACAGGGATCCGAGCAGTACTTC
. . TRBJ2-7 TRBV29-1 CSVRGGGSYEQYF TGCAGCGTTCGAGGGGGGGGCTCCTACGAGCAGTACTTC
. . TRBJ2-6 TRBV18 CASSPPTGSGANVLTF TGTGCCAGCTCACCACCTACGGGTTCTGGGGCCAACGTCCTGACTTTC
TRBD1 . TRBJ1-2 TRBV5-1 CASSLQGQGARNYGYTF TGCGCCAGCAGCTTGCAAGGACAGGGGGCAAGGAACTATGGCTACACCTTC
. . TRBJ2-5 TRBV30 CAWSLGRREETQYF TGTGCCTGGAGTCTGGGCAGGAGGGAAGAGACCCAGTACTTC
TRBD1 few TRBJ2-1 TRBV18 CASSLGQAGEQFF TGTGCCAGCTCCCTTGGACAGGCCGGTGAGCAGTTCTTC
. . TRBJ1-1 TRBV6-5 CASSIQGNTEAFF TGTGCCAGCAGCATACAGGGGAACACTGAAGCTTTCTTT